This paragraph covers one TCR beta chain sequence. This sample is drawn from a study of control samples from healthy donors and cancer patients. Profiled with immunoSEQ multiplex PCR; TCRdb holds only in-frame clones, not every one. The sample has 150,000 or so clones; more than 80% are singletons. Germline loops: CDR1 SGHDT, CDR2 YYEEEE. Trimming cost V 0 bases and J 5 bases, with 7 bases left between them. The CDR3 runs 13 residues. The sequence was obtained from a man in his forties in good health. Source material: blood. The chain links TRBV5-6 to TRBJ2-3; no reliable D call. CDR3 sequence (DNA): TGTGCCAGCAGCTTGGCCTTTTTAGATACGCAGTATTTT. The encoded protein is CASSLAFLDTQYF. The entire variable domain, with the rest obtained from reference TRBV5-6 and TRBJ2-3, is as follows: DAGVTQSPTHLIKTRGQQVTLRCSPKSGHDTVSWYQQALGQGPQFIFQYYEEEERQRGNFPDRFSGHQFPNYSSELNVNALLLGDSALYLCASSLAFLDTQYFGPGTRLTVL.